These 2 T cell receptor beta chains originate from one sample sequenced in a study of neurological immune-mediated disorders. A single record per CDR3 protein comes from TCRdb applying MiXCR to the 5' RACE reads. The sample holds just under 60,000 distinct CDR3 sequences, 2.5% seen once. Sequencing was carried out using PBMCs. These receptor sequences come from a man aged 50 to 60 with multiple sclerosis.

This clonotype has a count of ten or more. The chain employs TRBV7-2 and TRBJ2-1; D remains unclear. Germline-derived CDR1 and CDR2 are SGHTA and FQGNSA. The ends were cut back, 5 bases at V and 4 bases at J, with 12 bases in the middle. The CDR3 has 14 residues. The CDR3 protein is CASSIGLGYNEQFF. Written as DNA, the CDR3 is TGTGCCAGCAGCATAGGGCTTGGTTACAATGAGCAGTTCTTC.

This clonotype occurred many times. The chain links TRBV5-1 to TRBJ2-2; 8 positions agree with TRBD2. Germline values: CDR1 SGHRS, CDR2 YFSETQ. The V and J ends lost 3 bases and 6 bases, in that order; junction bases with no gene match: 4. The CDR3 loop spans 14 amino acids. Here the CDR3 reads CASSSGLESGELFF. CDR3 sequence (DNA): TGCGCCAGCAGCTCGGGACTAGAGTCCGGGGAGCTGTTTTTT.